This TCR beta chain was observed in a study of blood T cells in healthy people across ages. The draw of peripheral blood yielded 8.5 to 10 milliliters from each donor. Isolated PBMCs totaled at least 6 million in each sample. CDR1 is SGHRS and CDR2 is YFSETQ in the germline V gene. The CDR3 has 14 residues. It was with a sample-barcoded 5' primer and a J-beta primer mix that a second PCR of roughly 7 to 12 cycles was run. TCRdb re-derived calls from the 5' RACE reads in MiXCR, one entry per CDR3 protein. The profile covers 650,000 to 800,000 distinct CDR3 sequences, with more than 40% appearing a single time and about a fifth taken by the ten largest.

The J gene is TRBJ2-7, the V gene TRBV5-1; 11 bases match TRBD1. The DNA end favors TRBJ2-5, so the J call may be wrong. Sequenced input: blood. The sequence derives from a man aged 55 to 70 in good health. The CDR3 region has the DNA TGCGCCAGCAGCGGACAGGGGGCCGTGGAGACCCAGTACTTC. It yields the protein CASSGQGAVETQYF.